This T cell receptor (beta chain) derives from a study of T cells in Graves' hyperthyroidism and ophthalmopathy. Germline V lookup: CDR1 KGHSH, CDR2 LQKENI. This CDR3 spans 14 amino acids. Trimming stripped 1 base from V and 1 base from J, with 4 bases between. This clonotype appeared many times. The TCR beta CDR3 regions underwent amplification using RNA transcripts as the source. TCR CDR3 underwent first-round RT-PCR with the HTBI primer set. MiXCR, applied by TCRdb to the multiplex PCR reads, yields one record per CDR3 protein. The table lists around 400,000 distinct CDR3 sequences, roughly an eighth of them singletons.

The sequence derives from a woman under 30 with Graves' hyperthyroidism. The V gene is TRBV18, the J gene TRBJ1-4; D gene unclear. Sequencing was done on a sample of blood. The DNA of the CDR3 is TGTGCCAGCTCACCACGGGGAACTAATGAAAAACTGTTTTTT. As protein: CASSPRGTNEKLFF.